The source of this T cell receptor beta chain is a study of cytomegalovirus exposure and HLA in healthy donors. General study findings and limits: There were some V segments, including TRBV6-2 and TRBV6-3, excluded as indistinguishable.

Both 60 Vbeta primers and 13 Jbeta primers went into the PCR. Only in-frame clones appear in the TCRdb table, and some are missing; sequencing was by immunoSEQ multiplex PCR. This table holds 100,000 to 150,000 clones. V shed 6 bases and J 3 bases; nucleotides not matched to a gene: 8. CDR1 and CDR2 from the germline V gene are SGHDT and YYEEEE. The CDR3 has 14 amino acids. Regarding this clone: What it binds is unknown.

This rearrangement joins TRBV5-6 to TRBJ1-1; 7 bases line up with TRBD1. The sequenced material came from PBMCs. This receptor was identified in a man aged 18 to 29 in good health and CMV-seronegative. CDR3 sequence: CASTQTGLDTEAFF. The CDR3 DNA reads TGTGCCAGCACCCAGACAGGGCTAGACACTGAAGCTTTCTTT.